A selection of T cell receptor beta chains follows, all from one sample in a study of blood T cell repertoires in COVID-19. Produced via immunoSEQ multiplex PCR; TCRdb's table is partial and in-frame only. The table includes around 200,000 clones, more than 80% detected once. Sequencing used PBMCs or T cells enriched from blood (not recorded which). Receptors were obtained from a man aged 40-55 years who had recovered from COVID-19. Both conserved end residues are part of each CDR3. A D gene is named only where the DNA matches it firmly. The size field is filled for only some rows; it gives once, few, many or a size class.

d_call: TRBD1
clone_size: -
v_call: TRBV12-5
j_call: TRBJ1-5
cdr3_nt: TGTGCTAGTGGTATGACAGGGACTAGCAATCAGCCCCAGCATTTT
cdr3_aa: CASGMTGTSNQPQHF

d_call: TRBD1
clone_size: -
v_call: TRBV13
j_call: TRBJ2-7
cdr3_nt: TGTGCCAGCAGCTGGACAGGGGGTATCAACGAGCAGTACTTC
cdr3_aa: CASSWTGGINEQYF

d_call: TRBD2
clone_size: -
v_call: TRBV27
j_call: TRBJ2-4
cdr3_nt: TGTGCCAGCAGTTTATTATTAGCGGGAGGATCGGACAAAAACATTCAGTACTTC
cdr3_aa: CASSLLLAGGSDKNIQYF

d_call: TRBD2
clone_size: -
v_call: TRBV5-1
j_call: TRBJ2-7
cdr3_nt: TGCGCCAGCAGCTTGGGCTCCGGGGGGTCCTACGAGCAGTACTTC
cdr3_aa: CASSLGSGGSYEQYF

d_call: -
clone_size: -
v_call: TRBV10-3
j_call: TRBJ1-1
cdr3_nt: TGTGCCATCACCTTGGACGTTGGGGGCGAAGCTTTCTTT
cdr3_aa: CAITLDVGGEAFF

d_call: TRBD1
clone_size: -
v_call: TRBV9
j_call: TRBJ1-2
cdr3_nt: TGTGCCAGCCAACCCTCCCCAGGGGGGAACTATGGCTACACCTTC
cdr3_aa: CASQPSPGGNYGYTF

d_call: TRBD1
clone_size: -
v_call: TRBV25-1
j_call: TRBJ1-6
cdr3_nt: TGTGCCAGCAATAGGGACAGTTTTTCACCCCTCCACTTT
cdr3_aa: CASNRDSFSPLHF

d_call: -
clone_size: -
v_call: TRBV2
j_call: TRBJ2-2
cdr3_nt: TGTGCCAGCAGTGAAGCGTGGCAGGAGCTGTTTTTT
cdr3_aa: CASSEAWQELFF

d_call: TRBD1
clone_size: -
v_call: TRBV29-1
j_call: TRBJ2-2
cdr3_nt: TGCAGCGTTGCCAGGGGGTCTATCGGGGAGCTGTTTTTT
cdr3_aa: CSVARGSIGELFF

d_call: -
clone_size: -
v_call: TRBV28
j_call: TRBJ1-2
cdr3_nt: TGTGCCAGCAGTTTATTGGGGCCAGGGCCCACCTTC
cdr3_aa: CASSLLGPGPTF

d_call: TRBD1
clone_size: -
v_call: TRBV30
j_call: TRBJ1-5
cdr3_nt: TGTGCCTGGACCCTAAAAGGGGGCCAGCCCCAGCATTTT
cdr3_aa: CAWTLKGGQPQHF

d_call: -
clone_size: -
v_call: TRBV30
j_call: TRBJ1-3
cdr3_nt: TGTGCCTGGAGTGTGGTGCGTGGAAACACCATATATTTT
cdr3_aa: CAWSVVRGNTIYF

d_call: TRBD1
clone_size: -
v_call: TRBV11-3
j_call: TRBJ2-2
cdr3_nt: TGTGCCAGCAGCTTGATGGGGACAGCGAACACCGGGGAGCTGTTTTTT
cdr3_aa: CASSLMGTANTGELFF

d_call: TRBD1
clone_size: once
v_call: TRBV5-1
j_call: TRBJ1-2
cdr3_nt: TGCGCCAGCAGCGCCATACCAGGGGGCTATGGCTACACCTTC
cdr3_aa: CASSAIPGGYGYTF

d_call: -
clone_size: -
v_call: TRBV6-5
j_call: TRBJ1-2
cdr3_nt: TGTGCCAGCAGTTCCCCCAGGGGCGCAGGACACGATGGCTACACCTTC
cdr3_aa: CASSSPRGAGHDGYTF

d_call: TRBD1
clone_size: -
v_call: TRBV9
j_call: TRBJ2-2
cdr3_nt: TGTGCCAGCAGCGTAGGACAGGGATTTTCCGGGGAGCTGTTTTTT
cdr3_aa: CASSVGQGFSGELFF

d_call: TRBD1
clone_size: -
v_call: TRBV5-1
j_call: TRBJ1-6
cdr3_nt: TGCGCCAGCAGCGAGGGACAGACCAATTCACCCCTCCACTTT
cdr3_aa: CASSEGQTNSPLHF

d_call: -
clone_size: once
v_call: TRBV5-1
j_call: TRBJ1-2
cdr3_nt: TGCGCCAGCAGCTTGGGACAGCTATATAACTATGGCTACACCTTC
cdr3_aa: CASSLGQLYNYGYTF

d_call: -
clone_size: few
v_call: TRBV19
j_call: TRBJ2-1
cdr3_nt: TGTGCCAGTAGTATAACGAGGTTTGGGTACAATGAGCAGTTCTTC
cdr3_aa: CASSITRFGYNEQFF

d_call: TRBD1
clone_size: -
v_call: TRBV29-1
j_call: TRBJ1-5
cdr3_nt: TGCAGCGCGGGACAGGACCTCAATCAGCCCCAGCATTTT
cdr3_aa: CSAGQDLNQPQHF

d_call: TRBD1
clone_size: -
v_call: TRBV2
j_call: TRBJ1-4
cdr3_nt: TGTGCCGCACTGGTGGGCTCAGCGGGACAGGCGCATGAAAAACTGTTTTTT
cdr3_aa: CAALVGSAGQAHEKLFF

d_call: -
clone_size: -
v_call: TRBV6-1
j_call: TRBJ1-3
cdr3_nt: TGTGCCAGCAGTGAAGGGGGAGGGGGAAACACCATATATTTT
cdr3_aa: CASSEGGGGNTIYF

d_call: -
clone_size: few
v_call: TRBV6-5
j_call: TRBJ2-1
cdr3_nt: TGTGCCAGCAGCGTCTCGCGGGGCACCTACAATGAGCAGTTCTTC
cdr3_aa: CASSVSRGTYNEQFF

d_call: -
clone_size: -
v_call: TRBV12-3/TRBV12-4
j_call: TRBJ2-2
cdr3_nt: TGTGCCAGCAGTTTAGCGGCGGAGCTGTTTTTT
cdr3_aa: CASSLAAELFF

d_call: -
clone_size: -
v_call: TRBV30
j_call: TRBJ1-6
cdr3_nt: TGTGCCTGGAGTACAGGGTCTTTAGGGAATTCACCCCTCCACTTT
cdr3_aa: CAWSTGSLGNSPLHF

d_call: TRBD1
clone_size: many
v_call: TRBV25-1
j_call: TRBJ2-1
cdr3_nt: TGTGCCAGCGGCTTAGGGACAGGGACAACAAATGAGCAGTTCTTC
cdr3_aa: CASGLGTGTTNEQFF

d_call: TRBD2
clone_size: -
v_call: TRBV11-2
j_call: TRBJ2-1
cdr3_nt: TGTGCCAGCAGCTTATTTCCCTTCGCCGGGAGGGAATACAATGAGCAGTTCTTC
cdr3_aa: CASSLFPFAGREYNEQFF

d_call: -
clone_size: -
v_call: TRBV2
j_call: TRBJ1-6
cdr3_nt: TGTGCCAGCAGTCCTTACTCCGGGACAAATAATTCACCCCTCCACTTT
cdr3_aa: CASSPYSGTNNSPLHF

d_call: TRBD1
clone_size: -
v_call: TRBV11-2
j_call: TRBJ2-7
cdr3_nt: TGTGCCAGCAGCCAAACAGGAGACAGGGTTTATATCGAGCAGTACTTC
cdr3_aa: CASSQTGDRVYIEQYF

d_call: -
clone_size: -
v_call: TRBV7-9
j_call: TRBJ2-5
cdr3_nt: TGTGCCAGCAGCCCACAAGAGACCCAGTACTTC
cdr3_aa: CASSPQETQYF

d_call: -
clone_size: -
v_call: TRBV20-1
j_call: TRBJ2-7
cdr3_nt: TGCAGTGCGACTAGGAAGTACGAGCAGTACTTC
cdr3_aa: CSATRKYEQYF

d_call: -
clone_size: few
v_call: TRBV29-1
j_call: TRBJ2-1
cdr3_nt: TGCAGCGTTGGGCATGGAGGAGACTACAATGAGCAGTTCTTC
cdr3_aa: CSVGHGGDYNEQFF

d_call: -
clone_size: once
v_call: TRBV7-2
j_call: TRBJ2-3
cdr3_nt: TGTGCCAGCAGCGTCTCCTCCCTCACAGATACGCAGTATTTT
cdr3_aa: CASSVSSLTDTQYF

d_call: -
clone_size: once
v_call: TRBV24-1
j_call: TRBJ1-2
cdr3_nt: TGTGCCACCAGTGGTCGGGGGTTCGACTATGGCTACACCTTC
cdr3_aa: CATSGRGFDYGYTF

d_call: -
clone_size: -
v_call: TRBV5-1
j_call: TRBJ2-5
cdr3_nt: TGCGCCAGCAGCTGGGGCCTGGCAGGGTTAGTTAAAGAGACCCAGTACTTC
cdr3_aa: CASSWGLAGLVKETQYF

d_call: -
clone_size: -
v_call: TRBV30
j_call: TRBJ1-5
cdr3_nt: TGTGCCTGGAGGGGAGAGAATCAGCCCCAGCATTTT
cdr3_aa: CAWRGENQPQHF

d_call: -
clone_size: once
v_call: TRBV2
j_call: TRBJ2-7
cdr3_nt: TGTGCCAGCCAGGGGGGCCCTGACCACGAGCAGTACTTC
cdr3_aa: CASQGGPDHEQYF

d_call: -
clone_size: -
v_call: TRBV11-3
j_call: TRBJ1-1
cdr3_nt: TGTGCCAGCAGCTTTAGACGCGGCACTGAAGCTTTCTTT
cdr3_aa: CASSFRRGTEAFF

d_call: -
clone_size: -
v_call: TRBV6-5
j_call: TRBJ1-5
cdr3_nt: TGTGCCAGCAGAGCAGGCGGGGACCTTCCGTGGCCCCAGCATTTT
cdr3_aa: CASRAGGDLPWPQHF

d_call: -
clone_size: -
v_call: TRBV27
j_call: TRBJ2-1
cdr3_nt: TGTGCCAGCAGTTTATACCCCTCCCCTTCGGGGGACAATGAGCAGTTCTTC
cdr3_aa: CASSLYPSPSGDNEQFF

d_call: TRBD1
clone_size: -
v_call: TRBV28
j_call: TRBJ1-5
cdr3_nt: TGTGCCAGCAGTTTAGGACAGGGGGGTAATCAGCCCCAGCATTTT
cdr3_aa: CASSLGQGGNQPQHF

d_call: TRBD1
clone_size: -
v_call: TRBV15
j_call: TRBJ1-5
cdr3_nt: TGTGCCACCAGCAGCAGGGGGAATCAGCCCCAGCATTTT
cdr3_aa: CATSSRGNQPQHF

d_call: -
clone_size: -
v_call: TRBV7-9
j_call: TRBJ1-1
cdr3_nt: TGTGCCAGCAGCATAAACAGGGCCGGTGAAGCTTTCTTT
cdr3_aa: CASSINRAGEAFF

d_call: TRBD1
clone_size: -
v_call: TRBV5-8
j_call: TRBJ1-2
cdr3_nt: TGTGCCAGCAGCCCCAGACAGGGCTATGACCCCTATGGCTACACCTTC
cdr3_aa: CASSPRQGYDPYGYTF

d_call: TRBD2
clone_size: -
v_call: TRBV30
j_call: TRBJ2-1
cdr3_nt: TGTGCCTGGAGTGTCGGTAGCGGGGGGAGCTCCTACAATGAGCAGTTCTTC
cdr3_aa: CAWSVGSGGSSYNEQFF

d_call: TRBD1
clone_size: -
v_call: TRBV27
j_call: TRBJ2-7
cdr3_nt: TGTGCCAGCAGTTTACCCGGGACAGCTTACGAGCAGTACTTC
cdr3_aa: CASSLPGTAYEQYF

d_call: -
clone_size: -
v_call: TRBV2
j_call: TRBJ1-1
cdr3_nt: TGTGGGAGTTCGAGGGAGTGGCTCGGGAACACTGAAGCTTTCTTT
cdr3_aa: CGSSREWLGNTEAFF

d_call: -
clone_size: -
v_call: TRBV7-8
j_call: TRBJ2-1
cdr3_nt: TGTGCCAGCAGCTTAGGGATTAAGCTAGCGCGGAGCTCCTACAATGAGCAGTTCTTC
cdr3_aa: CASSLGIKLARSSYNEQFF

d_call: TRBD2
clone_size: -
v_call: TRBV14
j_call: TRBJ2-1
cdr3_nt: TGTGCCAGCAGCCAACTACTAGCGGGAGGGAGAAATGAGCAGTTCTTC
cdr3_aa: CASSQLLAGGRNEQFF

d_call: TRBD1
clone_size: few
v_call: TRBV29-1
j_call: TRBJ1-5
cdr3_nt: TGCAGCGTTCAGGGACAGGGAAATCAGCCCCAGCATTTT
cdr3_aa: CSVQGQGNQPQHF

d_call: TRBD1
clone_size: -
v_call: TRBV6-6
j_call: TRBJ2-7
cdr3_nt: TGTGCCAGCAACCGACCGGGACAGGGTACCCACGAGCAGTACTTC
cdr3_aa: CASNRPGQGTHEQYF